This is a list of T cell receptor beta chains from one sample in a study of blood T cell dynamics during melanoma immunotherapy. Data came from immunoSEQ multiplex PCR; TCRdb stores just in-frame clones and leaves some out. The repertoire holds more than 800 clones, with nearly 75% as singletons. The source material was CD8+ T cells from blood, sampled from a patient treated with checkpoint blockade. The receptor source for this set is a human donor with melanoma. The conserved cysteine and the conserved F or W are not part of the CDR3 here.

v_call: TRBV7-3
cdr3_aa: ASSLSPSYEQY

v_call: TRBV19
cdr3_aa: ASSGTGRVYGYT

v_call: TRBV2
cdr3_aa: ASDQAGGSDTQY

v_call: TRBV27
cdr3_aa: ASSTGTLNSPLH

v_call: TRBV7-9
cdr3_aa: ASSDGASGYEQY

v_call: TRBV28
cdr3_aa: ASSPRSVPSYEQY

v_call: TRBV7-6
cdr3_aa: ASSSTLTSGQETQY

v_call: TRBV7-3
cdr3_aa: ASSLSIGQGAFGNQPQH

v_call: TRBV7-9
cdr3_aa: ASSSGQGYVLT

v_call: TRBV6-5
cdr3_aa: ASSPGLARYEQY

v_call: TRBV19
cdr3_aa: ASSQKQGGNSPLH

v_call: TRBV7-3
cdr3_aa: ASSSGAYNEQF

v_call: TRBV30
cdr3_aa: AWKGDTGELF

v_call: TRBV5-4
cdr3_aa: ASSLGTGNEKLF

v_call: TRBV6-1
cdr3_aa: ASRIGGQDYEKLF

v_call: TRBV19
cdr3_aa: AVQSAYEQY